This entry is about one T cell receptor beta chain. Participant-given clinical history determined each cohort assignment. This entry comes from a study of blood T cell repertoires in COVID-19. As for the study in general: Sources were T cells, B-cell-depleted T cells, or PBMCs; the material itself was cDNA or gDNA.

V lost 5 bases and J lost 3; bases outside the gene matches: 7. CDR1 and CDR2 (germline): SGHVS, FQNEAQ. The length of the CDR3 is 15 residues. Libraries were prepared by immunoSEQ multiplex PCR; TCRdb keeps only in-frame clonotypes and omits some of them. The data show 130,000 to 150,000 clones, with over 70% seen just once and approximately 10% held by the top ten. The chain joins TRBV7-8 to TRBJ1-5, with 7 bases identical to TRBD1. Specimen: PBMCs or T cells enriched from blood (not recorded which). The sequence was obtained from a man aged 55 to 70 who had recovered from COVID-19. CDR3 in DNA: TGTGCCAGCAGCCTATCAGGACAGGACAATCAGCCCCAGCATTTT. Translated, it gives CASSLSGQDNQPQHF.